This T cell receptor beta chain was observed in a study of CD8 T cells in ankylosing spondylitis (dated by TCRdb to the late 2010s). Describing the broader study: The study set out to find disease-linked TCR variants by profiling T cell receptor beta repertoires in ankylosing spondylitis patients and healthy donors. Peripheral blood was sampled, and synovial fluid was additionally collected from ankylosing spondylitis patients. The full study cohort comprised about 23 ankylosing spondylitis patients and 110 or so healthy donors.

This clonotype came up a few times. It has no known antigen specificity. No much larger clone is present one base from it, and per-base qualities are unavailable. Reading from cysteine to phenylalanine, the CDR3 counts 13 amino acids. Only CDR3 DNA remains: 39 bases, in frame from the first base. CDR1 SQVTM and CDR2 ANQGSEA are derived from the germline V gene. The trim is 7 bases for V and 0 bases for J, with a gap of 9 bases between the germline ends. The paper as a whole reports these results and caveats: Blood from ankylosing spondylitis patients appeared to be characterized by a TCR beta motif composed of roughly eight highly homologous amino acid variants. According to the report, matched synovial fluid samples from ankylosing spondylitis patients were significantly enriched for the disease-linked clones. In peripheral blood, the disease-linked clones were found at relatively low frequencies and had a CD8+ phenotype. Some of the motif variants had been reported before in the synovial fluid and blood of reactive arthritis patients, a finding that suggests common disease-initiation mechanisms.

For sequencing, an Illumina HiSeq 2500 was employed. Quantitative 5'-RACE with molecular barcodes was the method used to prepare the TCR beta libraries. Per the source publication's procedure: A new computational method based on a probabilistic model of VDJ rearrangement was used to identify disease-linked TCR variants. TCRdb's own reprocessing of the public reads used fastp at Q25 and MiXCR and kept productive beta chains. Here each entry gathers all rows of one CDR3 protein and keeps the most common genes and DNA. Clone size and V and J calls follow TCRdb, not the original study. Across this sample there are about 450,000 distinct CDR3 sequences, with 25% to 30% seen only once. 0.85% to 1% of the sample comes from the top ten.

This TCR derives from a male donor with ankylosing spondylitis. The sequenced sample was blood, either unsorted or a sorted T cell fraction (not recorded which). This sequence uses TRBV29-1 and TRBJ2-2, with a tentative D gene TRBD1 over 6 matching bases. The encoded CDR3 is CSADRTNTGELFF. The base sequence is TGCAGCGCGGACAGAACGAACACCGGGGAGCTGTTTTTT.